This TCR beta chain was profiled in a study of T cells in Graves' hyperthyroidism and ophthalmopathy. Study-wide background: Blood from the periphery was taken at initial diagnosis, before any treatment.

This clonotype has just a few counts. Its antigen remains unknown. There were TCR beta CDR3 regions amplified from RNA transcripts. An initial round of RT-PCR targeting the TCR CDR3 relied on the HTBI primer set. A single record per CDR3 protein comes from TCRdb applying MiXCR to the multiplex PCR reads. The sample lists around 380,000 distinct CDR3 sequences, approximately 12% occurring once. Reasons for excluding patients were uncontrolled infection, other autoimmune disease, pregnancy or lactation. Study-wide points: With a median lead of approximately 6.4 months before onset, the model predicted ophthalmopathy. Researchers found most expanded thyroid clonotypes above 0.001 in blood as well.

V lost 7 bases and J lost 3, with 12 bases in between. This CDR3 spans 14 amino acids. Germline V gene lookup returns CDR1 MNHNS and CDR2 SASEGT. The chain carries TRBV6-1 and TRBJ2-2; no clear D gene. The sequenced sample was blood. This clonotype was obtained from a man aged 25-45 years with Graves' hyperthyroidism that later progressed to Graves' ophthalmopathy. The CDR3 DNA sequence: TGTGCCAGCACCGACGGTCTTTACACCGGGGAGCTGTTTTTT. As protein: CASTDGLYTGELFF.